A selection of T cell receptor beta chains follows, all from one sample in a study of vaccination and CD4 T cells after COVID-19. TCRdb re-called the PCR reads with MiXCR, one entry per CDR3 protein. The data hold thousands of distinct CDR3 sequences, with 35% observed a single time. Antigens for these TCRs are unknown. The sample taken for sequencing was CD4+ T cells from blood, cultured in vitro. Every receptor here comes from a human donor in good health. The CDR3 runs from the conserved cysteine through the conserved F or W. The order of the fields is D gene, V gene, J gene, clone size, CDR3 protein, CDR3 DNA. A D gene is named only where the DNA matches it firmly. Clone sizes are given selectively: once, few, many, or a class where the clone is expanded.

d_gene: -
v_gene: TRBV28
j_gene: TRBJ1-3
abundance: -
CDR3aa: CASGSGGNTIYF
CDR3nt: TGTGCCAGCGGCTCGGGGGGAAACACCATATATTTT

d_gene: TRBD1
v_gene: TRBV6-1
j_gene: TRBJ2-7
abundance: -
CDR3aa: CASSLDRAFYEQYF
CDR3nt: TGTGCCAGCAGCCTCGACAGGGCCTTTTACGAGCAGTACTTC

d_gene: -
v_gene: TRBV28
j_gene: TRBJ1-5
abundance: once
CDR3aa: CASKGGSNQPQHF
CDR3nt: TGTGCCAGCAAGGGAGGGAGCAATCAGCCCCAGCATTTT

d_gene: -
v_gene: TRBV24-1
j_gene: TRBJ2-1
abundance: few
CDR3aa: CATSDLPGETSRYNEQFF
CDR3nt: TGTGCCACCAGTGATTTGCCAGGGGAGACTAGCAGATACAATGAGCAGTTCTTC

d_gene: -
v_gene: TRBV7-2
j_gene: TRBJ2-5
abundance: -
CDR3aa: CASSLTGANWETQYF
CDR3nt: TGTGCCAGCAGCTTAACGGGGGCAAATTGGGAGACCCAGTACTTC

d_gene: TRBD2
v_gene: TRBV7-3
j_gene: TRBJ2-1
abundance: few
CDR3aa: CASSRAGGPLNEQFF
CDR3nt: TGTGCCAGCAGTAGAGCGGGAGGGCCTCTAAATGAGCAGTTCTTC

d_gene: TRBD1
v_gene: TRBV12-3/TRBV12-4
j_gene: TRBJ2-5
abundance: -
CDR3aa: CASSHTFRDRGLETQYF
CDR3nt: TGTGCCAGCAGTCACACCTTCCGGGACAGGGGATTGGAGACCCAGTACTTC

d_gene: TRBD1
v_gene: TRBV28
j_gene: TRBJ1-6
abundance: -
CDR3aa: CASSSGQGSYNSPLHF
CDR3nt: TGTGCCAGCAGTTCGGGACAGGGATCCTATAATTCACCCCTCCACTTT

d_gene: TRBD1
v_gene: TRBV29-1
j_gene: TRBJ1-4
abundance: -
CDR3aa: CSGKQGRNEKLFF
CDR3nt: TGCAGCGGCAAACAGGGGAGGAATGAAAAACTGTTTTTT

d_gene: TRBD2
v_gene: TRBV7-6
j_gene: TRBJ2-1
abundance: few
CDR3aa: CASSLLGLGNPEQFF
CDR3nt: TGTGCCAGCAGCTTACTCGGACTAGGTAACCCTGAGCAGTTCTTC

d_gene: TRBD2
v_gene: TRBV7-9
j_gene: TRBJ2-2
abundance: few
CDR3aa: CASSQGLAGVTVSGRTGELFF
CDR3nt: TGTGCCAGCAGCCAGGGACTAGCGGGAGTCACCGTTAGTGGTCGCACCGGGGAGCTGTTTTTT

d_gene: TRBD1
v_gene: TRBV20-1
j_gene: TRBJ1-2
abundance: few
CDR3aa: CSAMGTAGLANYGYTF
CDR3nt: TGCAGTGCAATGGGGACAGCTGGGCTAGCTAACTATGGCTACACCTTC

d_gene: TRBD2
v_gene: TRBV6-5
j_gene: TRBJ2-5
abundance: -
CDR3aa: CASSYLGAGPGAGGGETQYF
CDR3nt: TGTGCCAGCAGTTATTTAGGGGCAGGGCCCGGCGCGGGAGGTGGGGAGACCCAGTACTTC

d_gene: -
v_gene: TRBV7-8
j_gene: TRBJ2-1
abundance: few
CDR3aa: CASSMRESEQFF
CDR3nt: TGTGCCAGCAGCATGCGGGAAAGTGAGCAGTTCTTC

d_gene: -
v_gene: TRBV2
j_gene: TRBJ1-2
abundance: few
CDR3aa: CASATNPGGGPYGYTF
CDR3nt: TGTGCCAGCGCAACTAATCCCGGGGGGGGACCATATGGCTACACCTTC

d_gene: TRBD1
v_gene: TRBV6-1
j_gene: TRBJ2-7
abundance: few
CDR3aa: CASRGPGGTYEQYF
CDR3nt: TGTGCCAGCAGGGGACCAGGGGGAACCTACGAGCAGTACTTC

d_gene: -
v_gene: TRBV6-1
j_gene: TRBJ1-1
abundance: -
CDR3aa: CASSRRPPNTEAFF
CDR3nt: TGTGCCAGCAGTCGACGCCCTCCGAACACTGAAGCTTTCTTT

d_gene: -
v_gene: TRBV11-2
j_gene: TRBJ2-6
abundance: -
CDR3aa: CATSSRVTSGANVLTF
CDR3nt: TGTGCCACCTCCTCCAGGGTTACCTCTGGGGCCAACGTCCTGACTTTC

d_gene: -
v_gene: TRBV19
j_gene: TRBJ2-1
abundance: -
CDR3aa: CASGLSSYNEQFF
CDR3nt: TGTGCCTCCGGATTGAGCTCCTACAATGAGCAGTTCTTC

d_gene: -
v_gene: TRBV27
j_gene: TRBJ2-5
abundance: few
CDR3aa: CASSLWGARETQYF
CDR3nt: TGTGCCAGCAGTTTATGGGGGGCACGAGAGACCCAGTACTTC

d_gene: -
v_gene: TRBV19
j_gene: TRBJ2-7
abundance: -
CDR3aa: CASSNLGSVEQYF
CDR3nt: TGTGCCAGTAGTAACCTCGGGAGTGTCGAGCAGTACTTC

d_gene: -
v_gene: TRBV6-5
j_gene: TRBJ1-5
abundance: medium-sized
CDR3aa: CASSYSPGANQPQHF
CDR3nt: TGTGCCAGCAGTTACTCCCCAGGCGCCAATCAGCCCCAGCATTTT

d_gene: -
v_gene: TRBV7-9
j_gene: TRBJ2-3
abundance: few
CDR3aa: CASSLPWQGNTDTQYF
CDR3nt: TGTGCCAGCAGCTTACCTTGGCAGGGGAACACAGATACGCAGTATTTT

d_gene: -
v_gene: TRBV29-1
j_gene: TRBJ1-2
abundance: few
CDR3aa: CSVGSQRGYTF
CDR3nt: TGCAGCGTTGGGTCTCAACGAGGCTACACCTTC

d_gene: -
v_gene: TRBV11-1
j_gene: TRBJ2-5
abundance: -
CDR3aa: CASSPRTRAETQYF
CDR3nt: TGTGCCAGCAGCCCACGTACACGGGCCGAGACCCAGTACTTC

d_gene: -
v_gene: TRBV2
j_gene: TRBJ2-3
abundance: -
CDR3aa: CASSPTGITDTQYF
CDR3nt: TGTGCCAGCAGTCCGACTGGAATCACAGATACGCAGTATTTT

d_gene: -
v_gene: TRBV7-2
j_gene: TRBJ2-1
abundance: -
CDR3aa: CASSVQRAHNEQFF
CDR3nt: TGTGCCAGCAGCGTACAGCGTGCCCACAATGAGCAGTTCTTC

d_gene: -
v_gene: TRBV28
j_gene: TRBJ1-2
abundance: few
CDR3aa: CASSPRQYGYTF
CDR3nt: TGTGCCAGCAGTCCCAGACAGTATGGCTACACCTTC

d_gene: TRBD2
v_gene: TRBV7-9
j_gene: TRBJ2-5
abundance: -
CDR3aa: CASTPRLAAQETQYF
CDR3nt: TGTGCCAGCACGCCCAGACTAGCGGCCCAAGAGACCCAGTACTTC

d_gene: -
v_gene: TRBV7-2
j_gene: TRBJ2-3
abundance: -
CDR3aa: CASSLQRRYTDTQYF
CDR3nt: TGTGCCAGCAGCTTACAGCGAAGATACACAGATACGCAGTATTTT

d_gene: -
v_gene: TRBV6-1
j_gene: TRBJ1-3
abundance: few
CDR3aa: CASRGTGHGNTIYF
CDR3nt: TGTGCCAGCAGGGGGACGGGTCACGGAAACACCATATATTTT

d_gene: -
v_gene: TRBV7-3
j_gene: TRBJ2-1
abundance: -
CDR3aa: CASSSSVGGEQFF
CDR3nt: TGTGCCAGCAGCTCCTCGGTCGGGGGTGAGCAGTTCTTC

d_gene: -
v_gene: TRBV7-2
j_gene: TRBJ2-7
abundance: -
CDR3aa: CASGESSYEQYF
CDR3nt: TGTGCCAGCGGCGAGTCGTCCTACGAGCAGTACTTC

d_gene: -
v_gene: TRBV20-1
j_gene: TRBJ2-1
abundance: -
CDR3aa: CSARGSLGAYNEQFF
CDR3nt: TGCAGTGCTAGAGGGAGTCTAGGGGCGTACAATGAGCAGTTCTTC

d_gene: -
v_gene: TRBV7-9
j_gene: TRBJ2-5
abundance: few
CDR3aa: CASSPTWGEQETQYF
CDR3nt: TGTGCCAGCAGCCCCACGTGGGGCGAGCAAGAGACCCAGTACTTC

d_gene: TRBD1
v_gene: TRBV20-1
j_gene: TRBJ1-2
abundance: -
CDR3aa: CSAREGTGGLGYTF
CDR3nt: TGCAGTGCTAGAGAGGGGACAGGGGGGCTTGGCTACACCTTC

d_gene: -
v_gene: TRBV25-1
j_gene: TRBJ2-7
abundance: once
CDR3aa: CASSPVGVAEQYF
CDR3nt: TGTGCCAGCAGTCCCGTCGGGGTCGCCGAGCAGTACTTC

d_gene: -
v_gene: TRBV20-1
j_gene: TRBJ1-6
abundance: -
CDR3aa: CSASPLGGNSPLHF
CDR3nt: TGCAGTGCTTCCCCCTTGGGGGGGAATTCACCCCTCCACTTT

d_gene: TRBD2
v_gene: TRBV6-1
j_gene: TRBJ2-7
abundance: -
CDR3aa: CASGAGGTSSYEQYF
CDR3nt: TGTGCCAGCGGGGCGGGGGGCACGAGCTCCTACGAGCAGTACTTC

d_gene: TRBD1
v_gene: TRBV6-2/TRBV6-3
j_gene: TRBJ1-5
abundance: -
CDR3aa: CASSTRQGAFYQPQHF
CDR3nt: TGTGCCAGCAGTACCCGACAGGGGGCTTTTTATCAGCCCCAGCATTTT

d_gene: TRBD2
v_gene: TRBV6-5
j_gene: TRBJ2-7
abundance: -
CDR3aa: CASSSPGLQTYEQYF
CDR3nt: TGTGCCAGCAGTTCACCGGGACTACAAACCTACGAGCAGTACTTC

d_gene: TRBD1
v_gene: TRBV7-9
j_gene: TRBJ2-4
abundance: -
CDR3aa: CASSPAVGTVYF
CDR3nt: TGTGCCAGCAGCCCAGCCGTCGGGACAGTTTACTTC

d_gene: -
v_gene: TRBV2
j_gene: TRBJ2-2
abundance: once
CDR3aa: CASSVSLAGELFF
CDR3nt: TGTGCCAGCAGTGTGAGCCTCGCCGGGGAGCTGTTTTTT

d_gene: -
v_gene: TRBV5-1
j_gene: TRBJ1-1
abundance: -
CDR3aa: CASSSRRTVNTEAFF
CDR3nt: TGCGCCAGCAGCTCGAGGAGGACGGTGAACACTGAAGCTTTCTTT

d_gene: -
v_gene: TRBV2
j_gene: TRBJ2-7
abundance: -
CDR3aa: CASSEALRTGRVAYEQYF
CDR3nt: TGTGCCAGCAGTGAAGCGCTTCGGACAGGGAGGGTCGCCTACGAGCAGTACTTC

d_gene: -
v_gene: TRBV6-5
j_gene: TRBJ1-1
abundance: -
CDR3aa: CASSLRNLAFF
CDR3nt: TGTGCCAGCAGTTTACGCAATTTAGCTTTCTTT

d_gene: -
v_gene: TRBV14
j_gene: TRBJ2-7
abundance: -
CDR3aa: CASSQEYRPSPYEQYF
CDR3nt: TGTGCCAGCAGCCAAGAGTACAGACCAAGTCCCTACGAGCAGTACTTC

d_gene: -
v_gene: TRBV7-3
j_gene: TRBJ2-1
abundance: few
CDR3aa: CASSLSASTYNEQFF
CDR3nt: TGTGCCAGCAGCTTATCGGCTAGCACCTACAATGAGCAGTTCTTC

d_gene: -
v_gene: TRBV2
j_gene: TRBJ1-5
abundance: -
CDR3aa: CASSAWTSSNQPQHF
CDR3nt: TGTGCCAGCAGCGCCTGGACATCTAGCAATCAGCCCCAGCATTTT

d_gene: -
v_gene: TRBV5-5
j_gene: TRBJ2-1
abundance: once
CDR3aa: CASSLPGTLNEQFF
CDR3nt: TGTGCCAGCAGCCTACCCGGGACCCTCAATGAGCAGTTCTTC

d_gene: -
v_gene: TRBV29-1
j_gene: TRBJ2-7
abundance: once
CDR3aa: CSVGPSTSHADSYEQYF
CDR3nt: TGCAGCGTTGGCCCCTCAACTAGCCACGCGGACTCCTACGAGCAGTACTTC

d_gene: -
v_gene: TRBV12-3/TRBV12-4
j_gene: TRBJ1-1
abundance: -
CDR3aa: CASTPIRGMNTEAFF
CDR3nt: TGTGCCAGCACCCCGATTAGAGGGATGAACACTGAAGCTTTCTTT

d_gene: -
v_gene: TRBV21-1
j_gene: TRBJ1-1
abundance: few
CDR3aa: CASSNSRGRNTEAFF
CDR3nt: TGTGCCAGCAGCAATTCACGGGGGAGGAACACTGAAGCTTTCTTT

d_gene: -
v_gene: TRBV6-2/TRBV6-3
j_gene: TRBJ2-2
abundance: -
CDR3aa: CASSHGGEGAWELFF
CDR3nt: TGTGCCAGCAGTCACGGTGGGGAGGGGGCATGGGAGCTGTTTTTT

d_gene: -
v_gene: TRBV4-3
j_gene: TRBJ2-7
abundance: -
CDR3aa: CASSQVWPHYEQYF
CDR3nt: TGCGCCAGCAGCCAAGTTTGGCCTCACTACGAGCAGTACTTC

d_gene: -
v_gene: TRBV20-1
j_gene: TRBJ2-2
abundance: medium-sized
CDR3aa: CSARVWNTGELFF
CDR3nt: TGCAGTGCTAGAGTGTGGAACACCGGGGAGCTGTTTTTT

d_gene: -
v_gene: TRBV5-6
j_gene: TRBJ1-5
abundance: -
CDR3aa: CASSRGTLQDQPQHF
CDR3nt: TGTGCCAGCAGCAGAGGGACCCTTCAGGATCAGCCCCAGCATTTT